Reported below is one T cell receptor beta chain. This sample was included in a study of T cell changes during pregnancy in multiple sclerosis. TCRdb's copy holds only in-frame clones and misses some; the assay was immunoSEQ multiplex PCR. The table lists about 120,000 clones, approximately 93% of them singletons. The sample here was peripheral blood, taken before pregnancy. The receptor comes from a female donor with multiple sclerosis, enrolled in a pregnancy study.

CDR3 in DNA: TGTGCCAGCAGTTTTCCCCGGACTAGCGGGAGTCATAAGTTCTTC. This encodes CASSFPRTSGSHKFF. This chain uses TRBV28 with TRBJ2-1; 13 positions agree with TRBD2. In germline, CDR1 is MDHEN, CDR2 SYDVKM. With 3 bases clipped from V and 14 bases from J, the junction kept 10 bases outside the gene matches. CDR3 length equals 15 residues.